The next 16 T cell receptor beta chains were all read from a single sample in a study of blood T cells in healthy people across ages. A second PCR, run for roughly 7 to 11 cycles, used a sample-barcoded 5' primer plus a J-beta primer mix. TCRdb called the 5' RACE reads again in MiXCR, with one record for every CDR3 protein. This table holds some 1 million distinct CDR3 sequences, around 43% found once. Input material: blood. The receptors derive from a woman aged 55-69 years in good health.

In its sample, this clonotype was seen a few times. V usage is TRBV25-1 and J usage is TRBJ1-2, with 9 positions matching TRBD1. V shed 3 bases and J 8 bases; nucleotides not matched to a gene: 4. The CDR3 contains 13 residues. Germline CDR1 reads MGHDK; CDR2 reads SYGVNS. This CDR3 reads CASSDTGGGGYTF. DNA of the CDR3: TGTGCCAGCAGTGACACAGGGGGCGGCGGCTACACCTTC.

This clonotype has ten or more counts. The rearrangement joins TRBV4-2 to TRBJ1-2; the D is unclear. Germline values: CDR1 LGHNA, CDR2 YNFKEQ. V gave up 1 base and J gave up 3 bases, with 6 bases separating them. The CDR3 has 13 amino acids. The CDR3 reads CASSQGGDYGYTF. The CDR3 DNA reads TGTGCCAGCAGCCAAGGGGGTGACTATGGCTACACCTTC.

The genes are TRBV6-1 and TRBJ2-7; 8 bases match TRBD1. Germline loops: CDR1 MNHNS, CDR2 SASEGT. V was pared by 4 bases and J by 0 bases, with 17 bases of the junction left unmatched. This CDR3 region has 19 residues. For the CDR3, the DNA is TGTGCCAGCAGTGGGGCCCGGACAGGGACTGAAAGACGCTCCTACGAGCAGTACTTC. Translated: CASSGARTGTERRSYEQYF.

The CDR3 DNA sequence: TGTGCCAGCAGCCCCAGGGTTGGGACAGGGGCCTACAATGAGCAGTTCTTC. It yields the protein CASSPRVGTGAYNEQFF. V gene TRBV11-1 combines with J gene TRBJ2-1; 10 bases map to TRBD1. The CDR3 is 17 residues long. Unmatched junction bases numbered 9, after V lost 5 bases and J lost 2 bases. The germline V gene encodes CDR1 SGHAT and CDR2 FQDESV (reference sequence). Full variable domain (rest looked up from reference TRBV11-1 and TRBJ2-1): EAEVAQSPRYKITEKSQAVAFWCDPISGHATLYWYRQILGQGPELLVQFQDESVVDDSQLPKDRFSAERLKGVDSTLKIQPAELGDSAMYLCASSPRVGTGAYNEQFFGPGTRLTVL.

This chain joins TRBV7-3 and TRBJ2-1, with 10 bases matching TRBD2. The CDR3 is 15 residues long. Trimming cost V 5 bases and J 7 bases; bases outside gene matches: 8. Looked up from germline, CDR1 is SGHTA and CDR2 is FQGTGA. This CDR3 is CASSPGLAAPNEQFF. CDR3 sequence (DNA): TGTGCCAGCAGCCCCGGACTAGCGGCCCCTAATGAGCAGTTCTTC.

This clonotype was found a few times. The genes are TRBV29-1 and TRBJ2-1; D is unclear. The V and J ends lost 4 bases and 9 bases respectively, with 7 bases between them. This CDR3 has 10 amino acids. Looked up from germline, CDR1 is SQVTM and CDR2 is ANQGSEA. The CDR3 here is CSVANSEQFF. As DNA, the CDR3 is TGCAGCGTTGCTAATTCTGAGCAGTTCTTC.

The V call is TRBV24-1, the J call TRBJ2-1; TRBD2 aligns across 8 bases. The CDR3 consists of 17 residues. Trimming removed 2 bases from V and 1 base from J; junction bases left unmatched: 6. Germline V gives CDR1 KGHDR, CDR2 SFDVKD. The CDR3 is CATSDSPTSGSYNEQFF. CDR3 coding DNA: TGTGCCACCAGTGATTCCCCAACTAGCGGTTCCTACAATGAGCAGTTCTTC.

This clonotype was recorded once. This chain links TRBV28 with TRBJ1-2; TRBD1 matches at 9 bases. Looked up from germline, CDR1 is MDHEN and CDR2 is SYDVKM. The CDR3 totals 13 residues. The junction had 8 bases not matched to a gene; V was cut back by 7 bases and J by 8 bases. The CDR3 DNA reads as TGTGCCAGCATCCTACAGGGGGCGAGCGGCTACACCTTC. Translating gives CASILQGASGYTF.

DNA of the CDR3: TGTGCCAGCAGTGAATCGGCGGGAGGGCTGTTTGAGCAGTACTTC. The encoded protein is CASSESAGGLFEQYF. V gene TRBV6-1 combines with J gene TRBJ2-4; TRBD2 agrees at 9 bases. The CDR3 length is 15 residues. In germline, CDR1 is MNHNS, CDR2 SASEGT. After removal of 2 bases from V and 13 bases from J, the junction contained 12 bases not matched to a gene.

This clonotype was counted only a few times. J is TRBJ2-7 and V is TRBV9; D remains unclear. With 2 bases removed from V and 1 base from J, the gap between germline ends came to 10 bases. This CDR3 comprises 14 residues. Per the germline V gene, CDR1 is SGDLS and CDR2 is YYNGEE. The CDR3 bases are TGTGCCAGCAGCGTGGCGCAGTCTTCCTACGAGCAGTACTTC. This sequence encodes CASSVAQSSYEQYF.

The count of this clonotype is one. CDR3: CAWAGDGKTQYF. CDR3 coding DNA: TGTGCCTGGGCTGGGGACGGGAAGACCCAGTACTTC. J is TRBJ2-7 and V is TRBV30; the D gene could be TRBD1 or TRBD2 (5 bases each). The DNA end is a closer match to TRBJ2-5, so the J assignment may be wrong. The germline gives CDR1 GTSNPN, CDR2 SVGIG (reference sequence). The CDR3 has 12 residues.

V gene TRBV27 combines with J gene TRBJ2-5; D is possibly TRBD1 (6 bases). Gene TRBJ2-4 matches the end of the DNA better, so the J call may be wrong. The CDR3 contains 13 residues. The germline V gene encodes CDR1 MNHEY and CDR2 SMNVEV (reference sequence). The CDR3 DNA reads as TGTGCCAGCAGTTCGTACAGGGAATACATTCAGTACTTC. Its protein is CASSSYREYIQYF.

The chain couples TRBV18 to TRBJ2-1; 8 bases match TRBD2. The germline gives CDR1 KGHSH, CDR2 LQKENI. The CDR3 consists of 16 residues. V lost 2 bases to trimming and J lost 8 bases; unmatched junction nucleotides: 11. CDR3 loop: CASSPVTGGPFDEQFF. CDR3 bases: TGTGCCAGCTCACCAGTGACGGGAGGGCCGTTTGATGAGCAGTTCTTC. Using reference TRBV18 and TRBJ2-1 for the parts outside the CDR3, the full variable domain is NAGVMQNPRHLVRRRGQEARLRCSPMKGHSHVYWYRQLPEEGLKFMVYLQKENIIDESGMPKERFSAEFPKEGPSILRIQQVVRGDSAAYFCASSPVTGGPFDEQFFGPGTRLTVL.

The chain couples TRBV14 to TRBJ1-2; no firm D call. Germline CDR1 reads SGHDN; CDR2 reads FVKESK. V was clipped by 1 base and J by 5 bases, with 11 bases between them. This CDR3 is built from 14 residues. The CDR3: CASSQASRRYGYTF. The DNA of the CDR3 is TGTGCCAGCAGCCAAGCATCCCGGAGGTATGGCTACACCTTC.

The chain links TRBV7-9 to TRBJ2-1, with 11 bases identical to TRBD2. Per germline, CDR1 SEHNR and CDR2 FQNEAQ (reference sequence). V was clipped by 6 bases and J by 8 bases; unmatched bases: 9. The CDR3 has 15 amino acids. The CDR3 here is CASRVTSGRAHEQFF. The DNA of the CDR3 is TGTGCCAGCAGGGTCACTAGCGGGAGAGCCCATGAGCAGTTCTTC.

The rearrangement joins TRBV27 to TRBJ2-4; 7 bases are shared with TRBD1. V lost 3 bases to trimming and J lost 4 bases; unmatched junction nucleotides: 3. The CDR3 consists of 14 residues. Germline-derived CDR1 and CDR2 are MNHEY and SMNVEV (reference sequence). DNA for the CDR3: TGTGCCAGCAGTTTTGGACAGGAAAAAAACATTCAGTACTTC. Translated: CASSFGQEKNIQYF.